The 12 T cell receptor beta chains in this list originate from one sample, sequenced in a study of cytomegalovirus exposure and HLA in healthy donors. Generated by immunoSEQ multiplex PCR, the TCRdb table keeps only in-frame clones and is missing some. The table lists a few hundred thousand clones, just over 85% of them singletons. Sequenced: PBMCs. These receptors were taken from a woman younger than 30 in good health and CMV-seronegative.

The rearrangement uses TRBV6-1 and TRBJ2-7, with 7 bases matching TRBD1. CDR3 length equals 16 residues. The V segment lost 0 bases and the J segment 0 bases; nucleotides outside the gene matches: 5. Germline CDR1 reads MNHNS; CDR2 reads SASEGT. This CDR3 is CASSEAPGQSSYEQYF. CDR3 DNA: TGTGCCAGCAGTGAAGCTCCGGGACAGAGCTCCTACGAGCAGTACTTC.

V is TRBV20-1 and J is TRBJ1-1; D is undetermined. CDR1 is DFQATT and CDR2 is SNEGSKA in the germline V gene (reference sequence). Trimming took off 6 bases at V and 0 bases at J, with 5 bases between the two ends. The CDR3 consists of 11 residues. The CDR3 loop is CSAGMNTEAFF. CDR3 nucleotides: TGCAGTGCGGGCATGAACACTGAAGCTTTCTTT.

The rearrangement joins TRBV9 to TRBJ1-3, with unresolved D. CDR1 and CDR2 from the germline V gene are SGDLS and YYNGEE. The CDR3 loop spans 15 amino acids. V dropped 0 bases and J dropped 4 bases, with 11 bases sitting between them. The chain's CDR3 is CASSVGGGSGNTIYF. The CDR3 DNA reads TGTGCCAGCAGCGTAGGTGGAGGCTCCGGAAACACCATATATTTT.

This sequence joins TRBV7-9 and TRBJ2-2; D gene unclear. The CDR3 spans 13 residues. V lost 1 base and J lost 3, with 3 bases in between. CDR1 and CDR2 (germline): SEHNR, FQNEAQ (reference sequence). CDR3 loop: CASSLVDTGELFF. The CDR3 DNA is TGTGCCAGCAGCTTAGTCGACACCGGGGAGCTGTTTTTT.

A single count supports this clone. The CDR3 nucleotides are TGCGCCAGCAGCCAAGAGATACGGACAGGGGGTGCGGGGGCGCAGCAGTACTTC. Its protein is CASSQEIRTGGAGAQQYF. J is TRBJ2-7 and V is TRBV4-1; 10 positions agree with TRBD1. Looked up from germline, CDR1 is MGHRA and CDR2 is YSYEKL. The CDR3 runs 18 residues. Trimming cost V 0 bases and J 8 bases; bases outside gene matches: 16.

This clone was detected once. The chain links TRBV29-1 to TRBJ2-2, with 8 bases lining up with TRBD1. The J segment lost 3 bases and the V segment lost 4 bases, leaving 4 bases of the junction unmatched. Germline V CDR1 and CDR2: SQVTM, ANQGSEA. This CDR3 contains 14 residues. The CDR3 is CSVVRDRYTGELFF. CDR3 DNA sequence: TGCAGCGTTGTCCGGGACAGGTACACCGGGGAGCTGTTTTTT.

The rearrangement links TRBV7-9 to TRBJ2-7; D unclear. Trimming cost V 7 bases and J 2 bases, with 6 bases left between them. The germline V gene encodes CDR1 SEHNR and CDR2 FQNEAQ (reference sequence). This CDR3 spans 11 amino acids. This chain's CDR3 is CASTNTYEQYF. In nucleotides, the CDR3 is TGTGCCAGCACAAACACCTACGAGCAGTACTTC.

The CDR3 nucleotides read TGTGCCTGGAGTGTGGAGACAGGGGGGAGCGAAAAACTGTTTTTT. Its translation is CAWSVETGGSEKLFF. The chain couples TRBV30 to TRBJ1-4; 9 nucleotides line up with TRBD1. V was pared by 0 bases and J by 8 bases, with 7 bases of the junction left unmatched. Germline V gene lookup returns CDR1 GTSNPN and CDR2 SVGIG (reference sequence). The CDR3 has 15 residues.

The V and J genes are TRBV4-3 and TRBJ1-2; D ambiguous. Per the germline V gene, CDR1 is LGHNA and CDR2 is YSLEER. V lost 0 bases and J lost 5, with 7 bases in between. The CDR3 spans 13 residues. The CDR3 bases are TGCGCCAGCAGCCAAGATCGGAGGTATGGCTACACCTTC. Protein: CASSQDRRYGYTF.

The chain uses TRBV27 and TRBJ2-5; 12 bases are a match to TRBD1. CDR3 length equals 16 residues. The V gene end was trimmed by 2 bases and the J gene end by 5 bases; junction bases not matched to a gene: 6. From germline, CDR1 is MNHEY and CDR2 SMNVEV (reference sequence). The CDR3 loop reads CASSLIGTGGEETQYF. The CDR3 DNA is TGTGCCAGCAGTTTAATTGGGACAGGGGGCGAGGAGACCCAGTACTTC.

The chain carries TRBV10-3 and TRBJ2-5, with 14 bases fitting TRBD2. Trimming took 5 bases from V and 2 from J; bases not matched to a gene: 10. The CDR3 has 18 amino acids. Germline lookup yields CDR1 ENHRY and CDR2 SYGVKD. Here the CDR3 reads CAISSQGLAGAGQETQYF. The CDR3 DNA reads TGTGCCATCAGTTCACAGGGACTAGCGGGAGCTGGGCAAGAGACCCAGTACTTC.

This sequence joins TRBV7-2 and TRBJ2-1, with 11 bases that match TRBD2. This CDR3 has 17 amino acids. Germline trimming cut 3 bases from V and 2 bases from J; bases unmatched to any gene: 6. The germline CDR1 and CDR2 sequences are SGHTA and FQGNSA. The CDR3 DNA is TGTGCCAGCAGCTTGGTTAGCGGGGGGGCCGCCTACAATGAGCAGTTCTTC. It translates to CASSLVSGGAAYNEQFF.